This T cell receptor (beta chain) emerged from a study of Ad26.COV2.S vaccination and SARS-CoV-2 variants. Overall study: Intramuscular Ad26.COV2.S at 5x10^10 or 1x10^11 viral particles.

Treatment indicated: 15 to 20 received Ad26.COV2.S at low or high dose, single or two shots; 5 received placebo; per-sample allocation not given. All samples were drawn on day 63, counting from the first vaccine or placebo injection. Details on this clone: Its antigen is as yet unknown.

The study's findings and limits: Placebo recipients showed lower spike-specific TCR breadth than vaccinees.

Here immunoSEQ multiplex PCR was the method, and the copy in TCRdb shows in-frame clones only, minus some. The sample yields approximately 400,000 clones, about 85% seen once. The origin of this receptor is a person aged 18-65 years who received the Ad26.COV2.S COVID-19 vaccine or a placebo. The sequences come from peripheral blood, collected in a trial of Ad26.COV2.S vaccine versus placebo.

As DNA, the CDR3 is TGTGCCAGCAGCAAAGACAGGGCCTATGGCTACACCTTC. Encoded protein: CASSKDRAYGYTF. The chain recombines TRBV7-2 with TRBJ1-2; 7 bases fit TRBD1. CDR3 size: 13 residues. Trimming cost V 5 bases and J 4 bases; bases outside gene matches: 4. Germline lookup yields CDR1 SGHTA and CDR2 FQGNSA.